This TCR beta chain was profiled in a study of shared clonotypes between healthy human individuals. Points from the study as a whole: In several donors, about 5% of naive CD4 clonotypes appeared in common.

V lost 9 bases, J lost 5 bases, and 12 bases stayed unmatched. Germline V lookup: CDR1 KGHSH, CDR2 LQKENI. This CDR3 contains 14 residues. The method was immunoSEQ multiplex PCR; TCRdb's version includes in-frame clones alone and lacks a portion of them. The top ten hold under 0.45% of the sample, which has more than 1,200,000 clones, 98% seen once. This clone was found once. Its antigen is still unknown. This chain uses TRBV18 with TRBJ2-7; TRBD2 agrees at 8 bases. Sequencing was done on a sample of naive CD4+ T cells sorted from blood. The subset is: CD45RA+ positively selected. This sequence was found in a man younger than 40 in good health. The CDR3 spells CASGKKREPNEQYF. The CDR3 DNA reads TGTGCCAGTGGAAAGAAGCGGGAGCCCAACGAGCAGTACTTC. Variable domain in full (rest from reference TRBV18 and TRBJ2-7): NAGVMQNPRHLVRRRGQEARLRCSPMKGHSHVYWYRQLPEEGLKFMVYLQKENIIDESGMPKERFSAEFPKEGPSILRIQQVVRGDSAAYFCASGKKREPNEQYFGPGTRLTVT.